Sequencing of this TCR beta chain was carried out in a study of human T cells and chemical hapten exposure. Study information: Small pooled library volume differences mainly caused per-sample TCR yield variation.

For the library, individual cDNA molecules each received unique molecular identifiers. Original processing methods: From approximately 20,000 to 700,000 TCRs were found per sample, with a median of approximately 96,000. TCRdb reprocessed the RACE reads with MiXCR, giving one entry per CDR3 protein. Here the V and J calls rest on TCRdb's processing, not on the authors' analysis. The data hold tens of thousands of distinct CDR3 sequences, with about 8.6% observed a single time. Stated time point: healthy volunteer bleed at 2 weeks. Unfractionated whole blood yielded the extracted total RNA. Germline V gene sequence: CDR1 MGHRA, CDR2 YSYEKL. V was cut by 3 bases and J by 5 bases, with 16 bases left in between. This CDR3 has 15 amino acids.

The sequencing sample was made of whole blood. The origin of this receptor is a female donor in good health. Some clones in this sample may be carry-over from other donors' samples. J is TRBJ2-5 and V is TRBV4-1, with D perhaps assigned TRBD1 or TRBD2 (6 bases each). CDR3 nucleotide sequence: TGCGCCAGCAGCCATATAGCGGAGGGGGAGGAGACCCAGTACTTC. Translating gives CASSHIAEGEETQYF.